The clone carrying this T cell receptor (beta chain) was observed a handful of times. TCRdb analysed the reads with MiXCR anew, one entry per CDR3 protein. The sample yields approximately 170,000 distinct CDR3 sequences, 17% seen once. This sample stems from a study of T cell repertoires in cytomegalovirus infection. V was clipped by 1 base and J by 7 bases, with 11 bases between them. The CDR3 has 14 residues. Germline assignment: CDR1 SGHTA and CDR2 FQGTGA. The source material was CD8+ T cells from PBMCs. The clonotype was recovered from a human donor in good health (CMV status not recorded). Some clones in this sample may be carry-over from other donors' samples. The V and J genes are TRBV7-3 and TRBJ2-1; D possibly corresponds to TRBD2 (5 bases). The CDR3 sequence: CASSLKGAANEQFF. The CDR3 DNA is TGTGCCAGCAGCTTAAAGGGAGCGGCGAATGAGCAGTTCTTC.